The rows below give T cell receptor beta chains drawn from one sample of a study of response to subunit inactivated influenza vaccine. TCRdb used MiXCR to reprocess the RT-PCR reads, holding one entry per CDR3 protein. The sample yields over 800,000 distinct CDR3 sequences, 21% seen once. The input for sequencing was PBMCs from blood, taken less than 6 days after vaccination. Receptors originate from a man aged 50-59 years who received an inactivated influenza vaccine. Both conserved end residues are part of each CDR3. D genes are given only for firm matches. Clone size is not always given. Where it is, it says once, few, many or a class for expanded clones.

j_call v_call clone_size d_call cdr3_aa cdr3_nt
TRBJ1-1 TRBV29-1 few NA CSVTRGVGTEAFF TGCAGCGTGACCAGGGGAGTGGGTACTGAAGCTTTCTTT
TRBJ2-5 TRBV2 few NA CASSELTAVETQYF TGTGCCAGCAGTGAACTTACGGCTGTAGAGACCCAGTACTTC
TRBJ2-7 TRBV20-1 few TRBD2 CSARPLGLATYEQYF TGCAGTGCTAGGCCCCTAGGACTAGCCACCTACGAGCAGTACTTC
TRBJ2-2 TRBV12-3/TRBV12-4 NA NA CASSLAGPVAGELFF TGTGCCAGCAGTTTAGCGGGTCCGGTAGCCGGGGAGCTGTTTTTT
TRBJ2-1 TRBV27 NA TRBD2 CASSPQTLAEHLYNEQFF TGTGCCAGCAGTCCGCAGACACTAGCGGAGCACCTCTACAATGAGCAGTTCTTC
TRBJ1-1 TRBV12-3/TRBV12-4 NA TRBD1 CASRPSGTGWAFF TGTGCCAGCAGACCTTCCGGGACAGGCTGGGCTTTCTTT
TRBJ1-1 TRBV3-1 few NA CASSQDPGAEAFF TGTGCCAGCAGCCAAGATCCGGGGGCTGAAGCTTTCTTT
TRBJ2-7 TRBV24-1 NA TRBD2 CATSPGLAGGAEQYF TGTGCCACCAGCCCTGGACTAGCGGGGGGCGCCGAGCAGTACTTC
TRBJ2-1 TRBV20-1 NA TRBD2 CSAKSSGASMQQFF TGCAGTGCTAAGTCTAGCGGGGCCTCAATGCAGCAGTTCTTC
TRBJ2-7 TRBV6-5 few NA CASSYSQRPHEQYF TGTGCCAGCAGTTACTCGCAGCGTCCCCACGAGCAGTACTTC
TRBJ2-1 TRBV4-1 few TRBD2 CASSLQGLAGPYNEQFF TGCGCCAGCAGCCTCCAAGGACTAGCGGGACCCTACAATGAGCAGTTCTTC
TRBJ1-5 TRBV15 few TRBD1 CATSSPGQGNQPQHF TGTGCCACCAGCAGCCCGGGACAGGGGAATCAGCCCCAGCATTTT
TRBJ1-1 TRBV12-3/TRBV12-4 NA NA CASSLIQGTQTEAFF TGTGCCAGCAGTCTAATCCAGGGTACCCAGACTGAAGCTTTCTTT
TRBJ2-5 TRBV4-2 few NA CASSQGTASFETQYF TGTGCCAGCAGCCAAGGGACCGCCAGTTTTGAGACCCAGTACTTC
TRBJ2-4 TRBV30 few NA CAWSVGSGENIQYF TGTGCCTGGAGTGTAGGAAGCGGAGAAAACATTCAGTACTTC
TRBJ2-3 TRBV20-1 few TRBD2 CSARDPLKTSETDTQYF TGCAGTGCTAGAGATCCCCTTAAGACTAGCGAGACAGATACGCAGTATTTT
TRBJ2-5 TRBV5-6 NA NA CASSPVGTPDQETQYF TGTGCCAGCAGCCCGGTAGGGACACCGGACCAAGAGACCCAGTACTTC
TRBJ2-5 TRBV27 NA TRBD1 CASSLYVQGAGETQYF TGTGCCAGCAGTTTATACGTGCAGGGGGCTGGGGAGACCCAGTACTTC
TRBJ2-1 TRBV20-1 NA NA CSAAPTRVEQFLSNEQFF TGCAGTGCTGCGCCTACTAGGGTGGAACAATTCTTGAGCAATGAGCAGTTCTTC
TRBJ2-7 TRBV4-2 few NA CASSHSRVGPYEQYF TGTGCCAGCAGCCATTCCAGGGTTGGACCCTACGAGCAGTACTTC
TRBJ2-2 TRBV12-3/TRBV12-4 few TRBD2 CASSFSTSGSTGELFF TGTGCCAGCAGTTTCTCGACTAGCGGGAGTACCGGGGAGCTGTTTTTT
TRBJ2-5 TRBV7-2 NA NA CASSSRGSAGETQYF TGTGCCAGCAGCTCCCGGGGTAGCGCGGGGGAGACCCAGTACTTC
TRBJ2-3 TRBV29-1 NA NA CSVAGTTRSDTQYF TGCAGCGTTGCGGGGACAACCCGGAGTGATACGCAGTATTTT
TRBJ2-2 TRBV6-1 NA NA CASIQSATNTGELFF TGTGCCAGCATTCAGAGCGCCACGAACACCGGGGAGCTGTTTTTT
TRBJ2-1 TRBV20-1 few NA CSARAGSRTHNEQFF TGCAGTGCTAGAGCGGGATCCCGAACCCACAATGAGCAGTTCTTC
TRBJ2-5 TRBV29-1 NA NA CSVGGPFQETQYF TGCAGCGTTGGGGGCCCATTCCAGGAGACCCAGTACTTC
TRBJ2-3 TRBV24-1 few TRBD2 CATLESLAGDSSTDTQYF TGTGCCACCCTTGAATCCCTAGCGGGGGACTCTAGCACAGATACGCAGTATTTT
TRBJ2-1 TRBV15 NA TRBD2 CATSLTRERGWDEQFF TGTGCCACCAGTTTGACGCGCGAGCGGGGGTGGGATGAGCAGTTCTTC
TRBJ2-1 TRBV6-5 few TRBD1 CASGTGGNEQFF TGTGCCAGCGGGACAGGGGGCAATGAGCAGTTCTTC
TRBJ2-2 TRBV11-2 many NA CASSSSWELFF TGTGCCAGCAGCTCCTCTTGGGAGCTGTTTTTT
TRBJ2-1 TRBV10-3 few NA CAISPGGVLASEQFF TGTGCCATCAGTCCCGGAGGGGTACTAGCTAGTGAGCAGTTCTTC
TRBJ1-1 TRBV4-3 few TRBD1 CASSHRQGTEAFF TGCGCCAGCAGCCACCGACAGGGAACTGAAGCTTTCTTT
TRBJ2-5 TRBV10-3 NA TRBD1 CAVGQGVQETQYF TGTGCCGTCGGACAGGGGGTACAAGAGACCCAGTACTTC